Below are 5 T cell receptor beta chains sequenced from a single sample in a study of blood T cell repertoires in COVID-19. TCRdb's copy holds only in-frame clones and misses some; the assay was immunoSEQ multiplex PCR. The sample consists of 230,000 or so clones, about 86% of them appearing once. The sample consisted of PBMCs or T cells enriched from blood (not recorded which). The receptors here all came from a woman aged 45-65 years with acute COVID-19.

The chain is built from TRBV6-2 or TRBV6-3 and TRBJ2-7, with D unresolved. From germline, CDR1 is MNHEY and CDR2 SVGEGT. The CDR3 has 12 amino acids. Trimming shortened V by 5 bases and J by 1 base, and 6 bases separated the two germline ends. The CDR3 DNA follows: TGTGCCAGCAGTACTATATCCTACGAGCAGTACTTC. Amino acid sequence: CASSTISYEQYF.

The chain uses TRBV7-3 and TRBJ2-3, with D perhaps matching TRBD1 (6 bases). The CDR3 is made up of 12 amino acids. V lost 2 bases to trimming and J lost 14 bases, with 14 bases between them. Germline CDR1 and CDR2: SGHTA and FQGTGA. The CDR3 region is CASSLETGPRYF. The CDR3 bases are TGTGCCAGCAGCTTAGAGACAGGCCCCCGGTATTTT.

The gene calls are TRBV5-1 and TRBJ1-1; D gene ambiguous. V lost 4 bases to trimming and J lost 0 bases, with 10 bases between them. Germline V gene sequence: CDR1 SGHRS, CDR2 YFSETQ. This CDR3 region has 14 residues. The CDR3 bases are TGCGCCAGCAGCCTAGCCCAAATGAACACTGAAGCTTTCTTT. Protein product: CASSLAQMNTEAFF.

The gene calls are TRBV6-5 and TRBJ2-7; 10 bases map to TRBD1. Germline values: CDR1 MNHEY, CDR2 SVGAGI. The CDR3 sequence is 15 residues long. V was pared by 6 bases and J by 6 bases, with 11 bases of the junction left unmatched. DNA of the CDR3: TGTGCCAGCAGCCTAGACCGGGACAGGGGTTTCGAGCAGTACTTC. Translation gives CASSLDRDRGFEQYF.

The chain employs TRBV18 and TRBJ2-7, with TRBD2 matching 7 bases. CDR1 is KGHSH, CDR2 LQKENI, per germline. This CDR3 region has 16 residues. J gave up 3 bases and V 4 bases, and 12 bases lay outside the gene matches. CDR3 residues: CASSRYLGGSLYEQYF. The DNA of the CDR3 is TGTGCCAGCTCACGCTACCTAGGCGGGAGTCTCTACGAGCAGTACTTC.